The following is a T cell receptor (beta chain) sequence with its context. What it binds is not known. Next came a second PCR, run for about 6 to 12 cycles, which used a sample-barcoded 5' primer along with a J-beta primer mix. Each CDR3 protein is one row after TCRdb ran MiXCR on the 5' RACE reads. Among more than 800,000 distinct CDR3 sequences listed, roughly 45% were seen once. This CDR3 contains 12 residues. Germline CDR1 and CDR2: WNHNN and SYGVQD (reference sequence). V lost 8 bases and J lost 3; bases outside the gene matches: 4. There were healthy Caucasian individuals from Russia, aged about 6 to 100, serving as donors. The record originates from a study of blood T cells in healthy people across ages. Whole-study context: Through template switching, about one barcoded beta molecule was captured per two T cells, as measured in model experiments. Points from the study as a whole: Unknown CMV status may confound age-related changes in expanded clones. Naive CD4+ cells and diversity were both higher in long-lived donors than in aged donors.

Sample: blood. The gene calls are TRBV10-1 and TRBJ2-7, with 7 positions matching TRBD1. The sequence came from a woman aged 55-75 years in good health. The CDR3 region has the DNA TGCGCCAGCGGAGACAGGGTCTACGAGCAGTACTTC. Translating it yields CASGDRVYEQYF.